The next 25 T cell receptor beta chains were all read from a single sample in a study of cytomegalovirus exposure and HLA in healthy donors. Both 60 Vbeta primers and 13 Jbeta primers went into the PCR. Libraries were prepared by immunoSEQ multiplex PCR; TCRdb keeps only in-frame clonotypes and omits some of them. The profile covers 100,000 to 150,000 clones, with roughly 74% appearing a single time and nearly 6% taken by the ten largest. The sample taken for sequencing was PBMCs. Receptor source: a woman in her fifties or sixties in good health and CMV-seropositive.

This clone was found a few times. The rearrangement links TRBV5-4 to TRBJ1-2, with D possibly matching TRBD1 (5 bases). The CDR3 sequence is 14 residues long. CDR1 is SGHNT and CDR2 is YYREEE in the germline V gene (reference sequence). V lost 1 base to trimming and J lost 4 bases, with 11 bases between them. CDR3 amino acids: CASSLWGAIYGYTF. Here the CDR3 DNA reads TGTGCCAGCAGCTTGTGGGGCGCAATCTATGGCTACACCTTC.

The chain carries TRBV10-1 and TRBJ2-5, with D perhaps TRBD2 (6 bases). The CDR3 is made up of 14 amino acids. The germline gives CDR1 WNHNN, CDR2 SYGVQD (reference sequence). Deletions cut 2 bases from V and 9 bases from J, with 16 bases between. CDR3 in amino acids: CASSEGTPRGAQYF. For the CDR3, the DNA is TGCGCCAGCAGTGAGGGGACCCCGCGCGGGGCCCAGTACTTC.

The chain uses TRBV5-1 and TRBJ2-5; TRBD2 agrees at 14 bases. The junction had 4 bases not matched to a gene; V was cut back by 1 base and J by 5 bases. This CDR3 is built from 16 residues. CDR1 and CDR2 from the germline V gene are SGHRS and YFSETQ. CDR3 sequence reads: CASSLRLAGGHETQYF. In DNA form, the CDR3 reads TGCGCCAGCAGCTTGAGACTAGCGGGGGGGCATGAGACCCAGTACTTC.

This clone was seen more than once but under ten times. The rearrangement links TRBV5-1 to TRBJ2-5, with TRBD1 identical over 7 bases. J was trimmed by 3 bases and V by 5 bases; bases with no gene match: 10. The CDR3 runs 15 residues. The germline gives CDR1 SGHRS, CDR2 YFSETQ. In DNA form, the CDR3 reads TGCGCCAGCAGTTCAGGGGGAATGGAGGAAGAGACCCAGTACTTC. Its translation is CASSSGGMEEETQYF.

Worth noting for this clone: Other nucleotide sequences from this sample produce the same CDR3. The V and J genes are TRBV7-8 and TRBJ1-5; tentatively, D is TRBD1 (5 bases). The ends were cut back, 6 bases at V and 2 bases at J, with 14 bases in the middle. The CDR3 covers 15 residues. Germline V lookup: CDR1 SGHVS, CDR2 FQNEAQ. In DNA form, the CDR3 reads TGTGCCAGCAGAAGCGACGGGGGGGGCAATCAGCCCCAGCATTTT. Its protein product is CASRSDGGGNQPQHF.

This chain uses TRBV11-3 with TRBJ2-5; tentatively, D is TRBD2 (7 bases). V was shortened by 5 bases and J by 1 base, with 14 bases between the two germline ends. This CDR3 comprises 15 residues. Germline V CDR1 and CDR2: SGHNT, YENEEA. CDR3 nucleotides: TGTGCCAGCAGCGCGGGGGTACAGGGCCAAGAGACCCAGTACTTC. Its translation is CASSAGVQGQETQYF.

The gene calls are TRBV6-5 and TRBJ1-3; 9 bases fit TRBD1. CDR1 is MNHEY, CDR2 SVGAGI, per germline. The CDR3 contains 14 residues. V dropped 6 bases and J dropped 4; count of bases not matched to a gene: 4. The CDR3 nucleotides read TGTGCCAGCAGCGAGGGGACAGGGGGAAACACCATATATTTT. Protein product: CASSEGTGGNTIYF.

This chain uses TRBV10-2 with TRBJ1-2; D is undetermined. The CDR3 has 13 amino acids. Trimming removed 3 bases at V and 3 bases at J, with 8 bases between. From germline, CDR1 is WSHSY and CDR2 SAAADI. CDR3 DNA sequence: TGCGCCAGCAGTGACGAGGGCGACTATGGCTACACCTTC. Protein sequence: CASSDEGDYGYTF.

The CDR3 DNA follows: TGTGCCAGCAGCCGAACGGGACTAGGAAATCGCGAGCAGTACTTC. Translated, it gives CASSRTGLGNREQYF. This chain uses TRBV7-2 with TRBJ2-7, with TRBD2 matching over 8 bases. The CDR3 runs 15 residues. With V trimmed by 5 bases and J by 6 bases, 12 bases remained unmatched. Germline V gene data show CDR1 as SGHTA and CDR2 as FQGNSA.

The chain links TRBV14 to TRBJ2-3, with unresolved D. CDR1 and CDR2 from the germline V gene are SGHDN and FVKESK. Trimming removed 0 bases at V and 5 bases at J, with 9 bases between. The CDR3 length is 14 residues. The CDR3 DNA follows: TGTGCCAGCAGCCAAGATCCGTCGAGAGATACGCAGTATTTT. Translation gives CASSQDPSRDTQYF.

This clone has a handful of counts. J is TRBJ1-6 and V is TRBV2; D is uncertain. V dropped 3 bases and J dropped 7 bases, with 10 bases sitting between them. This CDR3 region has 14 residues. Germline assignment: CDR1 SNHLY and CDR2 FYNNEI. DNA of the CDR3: TGTGCCAGCAGTGAGGGCAGACCCAATTCACCCCTCCACTTT. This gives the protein CASSEGRPNSPLHF.

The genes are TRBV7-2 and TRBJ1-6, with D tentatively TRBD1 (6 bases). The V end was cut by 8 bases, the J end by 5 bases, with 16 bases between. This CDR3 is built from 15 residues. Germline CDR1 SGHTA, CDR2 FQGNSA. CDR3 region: CASWGGAGDNSPLHF. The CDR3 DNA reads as TGTGCCAGCTGGGGGGGGGCCGGTGATAATTCACCCCTCCACTTT.

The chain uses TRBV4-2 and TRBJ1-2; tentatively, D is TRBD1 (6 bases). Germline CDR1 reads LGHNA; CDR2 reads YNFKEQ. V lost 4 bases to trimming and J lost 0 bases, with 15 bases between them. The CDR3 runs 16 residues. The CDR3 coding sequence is TGTGCCAGCAGCCCCAAGCAGGACAGATCTAACTATGGCTACACCTTC. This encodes CASSPKQDRSNYGYTF.

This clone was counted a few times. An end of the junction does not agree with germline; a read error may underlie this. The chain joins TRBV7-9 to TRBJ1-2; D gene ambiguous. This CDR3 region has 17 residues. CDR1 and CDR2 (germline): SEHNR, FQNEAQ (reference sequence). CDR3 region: CSSSLHPRGPSNYGYTF. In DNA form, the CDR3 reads TGTTCCAGCAGCTTACATCCCCGGGGTCCCTCTAACTATGGCTACACCTTC.

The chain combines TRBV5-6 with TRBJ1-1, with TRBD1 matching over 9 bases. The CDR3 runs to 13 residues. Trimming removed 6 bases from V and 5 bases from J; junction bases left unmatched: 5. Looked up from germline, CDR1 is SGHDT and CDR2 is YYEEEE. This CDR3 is CASIADRGTEAFF. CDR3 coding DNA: TGTGCCAGCATCGCCGACAGGGGGACTGAAGCTTTCTTT.

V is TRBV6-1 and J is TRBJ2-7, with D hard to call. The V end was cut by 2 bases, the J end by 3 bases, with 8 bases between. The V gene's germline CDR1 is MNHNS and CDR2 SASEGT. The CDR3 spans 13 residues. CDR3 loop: CASSEQYSYEQYF. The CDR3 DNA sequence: TGTGCCAGCAGTGAACAGTACAGCTACGAGCAGTACTTC.

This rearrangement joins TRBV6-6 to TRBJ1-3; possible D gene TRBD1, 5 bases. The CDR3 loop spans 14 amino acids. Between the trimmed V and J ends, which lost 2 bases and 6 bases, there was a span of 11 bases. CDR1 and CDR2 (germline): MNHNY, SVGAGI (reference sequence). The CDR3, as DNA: TGTGCCAGCAGTTACGAGGGACTGGAAAACACCATATATTTT. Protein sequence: CASSYEGLENTIYF.

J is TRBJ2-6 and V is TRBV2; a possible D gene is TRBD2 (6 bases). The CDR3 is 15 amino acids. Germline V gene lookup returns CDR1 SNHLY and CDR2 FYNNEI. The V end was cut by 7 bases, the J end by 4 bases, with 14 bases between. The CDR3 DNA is TGTGCCAGCAACATGGGGGGATCCGGGGCCAACGTCCTGACTTTC. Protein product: CASNMGGSGANVLTF.

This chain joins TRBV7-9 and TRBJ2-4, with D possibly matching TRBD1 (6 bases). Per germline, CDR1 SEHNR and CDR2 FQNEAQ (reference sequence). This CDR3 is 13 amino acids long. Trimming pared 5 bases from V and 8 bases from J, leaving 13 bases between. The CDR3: CASSPPRGYIQYF. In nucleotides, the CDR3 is TGTGCCAGCAGCCCACCCAGGGGATACATTCAGTACTTC. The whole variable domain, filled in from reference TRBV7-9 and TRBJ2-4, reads DTGVSQNPRHKITKRGQNVTFRCDPISEHNRLYWYRQTLGQGPEFLTYFQNEAQLEKSRLLSDRFSAERPKGSFSTLEIQRTEQGDSAMYLCASSPPRGYIQYFGAGTRLSVL.

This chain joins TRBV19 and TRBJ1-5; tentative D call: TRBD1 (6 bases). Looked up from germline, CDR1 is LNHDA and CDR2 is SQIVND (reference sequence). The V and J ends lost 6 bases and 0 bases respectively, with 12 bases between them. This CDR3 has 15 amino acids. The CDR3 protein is CASRTDRSSNQPQHF. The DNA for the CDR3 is TGTGCCAGTAGGACCGACAGGAGTAGCAATCAGCCCCAGCATTTT.

The CDR3, as DNA: TGTGCCAGTAGCTCGGAGACTAATTCACCCCTCCACTTT. Translation: CASSSETNSPLHF. The chain is built from TRBV19 and TRBJ1-6, with unresolved D. The ends were cut back, 6 bases at V and 6 bases at J, with 9 bases in the middle. Germline V CDR1 and CDR2: LNHDA, SQIVND (reference sequence). The CDR3 extends over 13 amino acids.

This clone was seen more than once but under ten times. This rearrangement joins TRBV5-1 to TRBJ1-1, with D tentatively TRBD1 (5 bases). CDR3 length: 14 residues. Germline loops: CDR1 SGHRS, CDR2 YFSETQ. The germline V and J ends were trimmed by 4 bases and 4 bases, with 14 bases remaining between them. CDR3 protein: CASSPQGIGTEAFF. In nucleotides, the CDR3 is TGCGCCAGCAGCCCCCAGGGTATAGGCACTGAAGCTTTCTTT.

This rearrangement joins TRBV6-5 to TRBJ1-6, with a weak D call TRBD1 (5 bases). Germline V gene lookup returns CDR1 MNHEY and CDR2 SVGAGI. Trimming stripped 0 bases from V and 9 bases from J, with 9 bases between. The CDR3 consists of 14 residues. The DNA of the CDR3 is TGTGCCAGCAGTTACTCCGGGGGTAGTTCACCCCTCCACTTT. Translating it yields CASSYSGGSSPLHF.

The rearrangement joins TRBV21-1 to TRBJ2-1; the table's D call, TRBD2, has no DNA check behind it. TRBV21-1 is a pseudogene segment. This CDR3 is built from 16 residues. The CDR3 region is CASSSRRPSFYNEQFF. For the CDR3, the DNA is TGTGCCAGCAGCTCCCGGAGACCCTCCTTCTACAATGAGCAGTTCTTC.

In DNA, the CDR3 is TGTGCCAGTAGCGACCGAGGGGACTACTATGGCTACACCTTC. Protein: CASSDRGDYYGYTF. This chain uses TRBV19 with TRBJ1-2; D might be TRBD1 (5 bases). Germline assignment: CDR1 LNHDA and CDR2 SQIVND (reference sequence). Trimming took off 6 bases at V and 3 bases at J, with 14 bases between the two ends. CDR3 length equals 14 residues.